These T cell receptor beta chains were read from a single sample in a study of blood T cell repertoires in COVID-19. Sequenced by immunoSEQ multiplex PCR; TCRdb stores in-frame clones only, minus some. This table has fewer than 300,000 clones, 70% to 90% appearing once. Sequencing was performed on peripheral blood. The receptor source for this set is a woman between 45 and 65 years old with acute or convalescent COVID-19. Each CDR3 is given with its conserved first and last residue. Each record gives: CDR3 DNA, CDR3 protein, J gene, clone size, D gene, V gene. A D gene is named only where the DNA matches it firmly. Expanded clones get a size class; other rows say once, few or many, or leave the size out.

CDR3nt: TGTGCCAGCAGCCCCGTTCCCTCTAGCGGGCTTTACAATGAGCAGTTCTTC
CDR3aa: CASSPVPSSGLYNEQFF
j_gene: TRBJ2-1
abundance: -
d_gene: TRBD2
v_gene: TRBV4-2

CDR3nt: TGTGCCAGCAGTTTGAAGCACTCCTACGAGCAGTACTTC
CDR3aa: CASSLKHSYEQYF
j_gene: TRBJ2-7
abundance: -
d_gene: -
v_gene: TRBV27

CDR3nt: TGCGCCAGCAGCCGAGAGCTAGACGGGACCTACGAGCAGTACTTC
CDR3aa: CASSRELDGTYEQYF
j_gene: TRBJ2-7
abundance: -
d_gene: -
v_gene: TRBV4-1

CDR3nt: TGTGCTACCTTCGGACTAGCGGGAGAGTCTTACAATGAGCAGTTCTTC
CDR3aa: CATFGLAGESYNEQFF
j_gene: TRBJ2-1
abundance: -
d_gene: TRBD2
v_gene: TRBV28

CDR3nt: TGTGCCAGCAGTTTTACCTGGCAGGGGCGCAATCAGCCCCAGCATTTT
CDR3aa: CASSFTWQGRNQPQHF
j_gene: TRBJ1-5
abundance: -
d_gene: -
v_gene: TRBV28

CDR3nt: TGCGCCAGCAGGCCGACAGGGTTCCTCGAAAAACTGTTTTTT
CDR3aa: CASRPTGFLEKLFF
j_gene: TRBJ1-4
abundance: -
d_gene: TRBD1
v_gene: TRBV5-1

CDR3nt: TGTGCCTGGAGTGTAGGAGCCAATGAAAAACTGTTTTTT
CDR3aa: CAWSVGANEKLFF
j_gene: TRBJ1-4
abundance: few
d_gene: -
v_gene: TRBV30

CDR3nt: TGTGCCAGCTCTCGGGGAGCGGGAGGGCCGAGGGAGCAGTACTTC
CDR3aa: CASSRGAGGPREQYF
j_gene: TRBJ2-7
abundance: -
d_gene: TRBD2
v_gene: TRBV5-5

CDR3nt: TGTGCCAGCTCACCAGGCCAGGGCCCCTACAATGAGCAGTTCTTC
CDR3aa: CASSPGQGPYNEQFF
j_gene: TRBJ2-1
abundance: once
d_gene: -
v_gene: TRBV18

CDR3nt: TGTGCCAGCAGCTCTTTATTGGGGCAGCCGATCTTT
CDR3aa: CASSSLLGQPIF
j_gene: TRBJ1-1
abundance: -
d_gene: -
v_gene: TRBV11-2

CDR3nt: TGTGCCAGCAGCGGTAGTACAACTAATGAAAAACTGTTTTTT
CDR3aa: CASSGSTTNEKLFF
j_gene: TRBJ1-4
abundance: -
d_gene: -
v_gene: TRBV9

CDR3nt: TGTGCCAGCAGCCCCAGGACAGGGTTCCACTCTGGGGCCAACGTCCTGACTTTC
CDR3aa: CASSPRTGFHSGANVLTF
j_gene: TRBJ2-6
abundance: -
d_gene: TRBD1
v_gene: TRBV11-3

CDR3nt: TGTGCCAGCTCACCGGACAGGGCGAGACAGCCCCAGCATTTT
CDR3aa: CASSPDRARQPQHF
j_gene: TRBJ1-5
abundance: -
d_gene: TRBD1
v_gene: TRBV18

CDR3nt: TGCGCCAGCAGCCAAGATAGTAGGGGCACCAACAGCTTC
CDR3aa: CASSQDSRGTNSF
j_gene: TRBJ2-7
abundance: -
d_gene: -
v_gene: TRBV4-3

CDR3nt: TGTGCCACCAGCACTCGGACAGGGTCCGGGGAGCTGTTTTTT
CDR3aa: CATSTRTGSGELFF
j_gene: TRBJ2-2
abundance: once
d_gene: TRBD1
v_gene: TRBV15

CDR3nt: TGTGCCAGCAGTTACTCGGGACTCACCGACAATGAGCAGTTCTTC
CDR3aa: CASSYSGLTDNEQFF
j_gene: TRBJ2-1
abundance: -
d_gene: -
v_gene: TRBV6-5

CDR3nt: TGTGCCAGCAGTTTGGCCGGGACTAGGAGCTCCTACGAGCAGTACTTC
CDR3aa: CASSLAGTRSSYEQYF
j_gene: TRBJ2-7
abundance: -
d_gene: TRBD2
v_gene: TRBV6-2/TRBV6-3

CDR3nt: TGCGCCAGCAGCACACGGACTAGCCTCTTCAGCGGGGAGCTGTTTTTT
CDR3aa: CASSTRTSLFSGELFF
j_gene: TRBJ2-2
abundance: once
d_gene: TRBD2
v_gene: TRBV4-1

CDR3nt: TGTGCTAGTGGTTTGGTACCCCGGCGGCGGCGGGGCTACACCTTC
CDR3aa: CASGLVPRRRRGYTF
j_gene: TRBJ1-2
abundance: -
d_gene: -
v_gene: TRBV12-5

CDR3nt: TGCAGCGTTGACAAGAGTGGCGGGAGGGCCTACGAGCAGTACTTC
CDR3aa: CSVDKSGGRAYEQYF
j_gene: TRBJ2-7
abundance: -
d_gene: TRBD2
v_gene: TRBV29-1

CDR3nt: TGTGCCAGCAGTTTATCGCCCTCCAGGCCGGGGGAAGCTTTCTTT
CDR3aa: CASSLSPSRPGEAFF
j_gene: TRBJ1-1
abundance: -
d_gene: -
v_gene: TRBV27

CDR3nt: TGTGCCAGCAGTTATCCTCTAGCGGGAGGGTCAGTGGATACGCAGTATTTT
CDR3aa: CASSYPLAGGSVDTQYF
j_gene: TRBJ2-3
abundance: -
d_gene: TRBD2
v_gene: TRBV6-2/TRBV6-3

CDR3nt: TGTGCCAGCAGCGAACTGGCAGGGTGGGACTATGGCTACACCTTC
CDR3aa: CASSELAGWDYGYTF
j_gene: TRBJ1-2
abundance: -
d_gene: -
v_gene: TRBV7-9

CDR3nt: TGTGCCAGCAGCCAAAGAGCGGGAGATGGGGAGACCCAGTACTTC
CDR3aa: CASSQRAGDGETQYF
j_gene: TRBJ2-5
abundance: -
d_gene: TRBD2
v_gene: TRBV7-2

CDR3nt: TGTGCCAGTAGTATCCACATGAACACTGAAGCTTTCTTT
CDR3aa: CASSIHMNTEAFF
j_gene: TRBJ1-1
abundance: -
d_gene: -
v_gene: TRBV19

CDR3nt: TGCGCCAGCAGCTTCGACAGGGGGGTAACAGATACGCAGTATTTT
CDR3aa: CASSFDRGVTDTQYF
j_gene: TRBJ2-3
abundance: -
d_gene: TRBD1
v_gene: TRBV5-1

CDR3nt: TGTGCCAGCAGCCTCCGCGGGGGCCGGTACAATGAGCAGTTCTTC
CDR3aa: CASSLRGGRYNEQFF
j_gene: TRBJ2-1
abundance: -
d_gene: -
v_gene: TRBV6-6

CDR3nt: TGCGCCAGCAGCTTGTCATGGGGAGGGTATCGTGCCGGGGAGCTGTTTTTT
CDR3aa: CASSLSWGGYRAGELFF
j_gene: TRBJ2-2
abundance: once
d_gene: TRBD2
v_gene: TRBV5-1

CDR3nt: TGTGCCAGCAGTAGGACTGATCCCACAGATACGCAGTATTTT
CDR3aa: CASSRTDPTDTQYF
j_gene: TRBJ2-3
abundance: -
d_gene: -
v_gene: TRBV6-5

CDR3nt: TGTGCCAGCAGTGGGCGACAGTCCTACGAGCAGTACTTC
CDR3aa: CASSGRQSYEQYF
j_gene: TRBJ2-7
abundance: -
d_gene: -
v_gene: TRBV27